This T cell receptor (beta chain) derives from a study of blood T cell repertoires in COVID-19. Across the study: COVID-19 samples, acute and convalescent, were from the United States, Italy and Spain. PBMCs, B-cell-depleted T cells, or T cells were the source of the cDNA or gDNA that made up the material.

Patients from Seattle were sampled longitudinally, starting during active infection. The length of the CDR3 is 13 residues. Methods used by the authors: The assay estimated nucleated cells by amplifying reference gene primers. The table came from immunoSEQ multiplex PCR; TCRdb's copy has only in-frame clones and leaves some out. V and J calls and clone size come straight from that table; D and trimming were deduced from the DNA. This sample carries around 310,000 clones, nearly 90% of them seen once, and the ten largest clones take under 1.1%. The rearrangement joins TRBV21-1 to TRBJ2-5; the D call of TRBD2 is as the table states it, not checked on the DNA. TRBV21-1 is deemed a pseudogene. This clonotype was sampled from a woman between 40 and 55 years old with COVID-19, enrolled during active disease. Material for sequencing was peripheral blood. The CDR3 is CATRGGRGETQYF. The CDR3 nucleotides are TGTGCCACGCGGGGGGGCCGTGGAGAGACCCAGTACTTC.